This T cell receptor (beta chain) was recorded in a study of control samples from healthy donors and cancer patients. V was trimmed by 2 bases and J by 4 bases, leaving 12 bases between them. Germline CDR1 SNHLY, CDR2 FYNNEI. The CDR3 is 15 residues long. Libraries were prepared by immunoSEQ multiplex PCR; TCRdb keeps only in-frame clonotypes and omits some of them. There are approximately 30,000 clones in the sample; more than 75% occur only once, and 1.5% to 2% lies in the top ten. The source is a woman in her 40s with lung cancer. This sequence joins TRBV2 and TRBJ2-4; unclear D gene. The sample comprised PBMCs. In nucleotides, the CDR3 is TGTGCCAGCAGTGAATCCTTTTCGGAGAAAAACATTCAGTACTTC. Translation: CASSESFSEKNIQYF.